This T cell receptor beta chain was sequenced during a study of CD8+ T cells in alopecia areata. RNA was extracted and reverse transcribed into cDNA as the sequencing template. Produced via immunoSEQ multiplex PCR; TCRdb's table is partial and in-frame only. The data hold fewer than 110,000 clones, with 60% observed a single time. CDR1 and CDR2 from the germline V gene are SNHLY and FYNNEI. The V end lost 8 bases, the J end lost 0 bases, and 8 bases lay between the germline ends. This CDR3 has 14 amino acids. Treatment of the sample: oral pan-JAK inhibitor, 5-10 mg twice daily. Sorting of CD4+ and CD8+ T cells was performed on PBMCs. With respect to this clone: Its antigen is undetermined.

General study results and limits: Scalp clonality and expanded CD8+ clones among the top 100 fell significantly with tofacitinib. Because one nonresponder was included, the link of baseline CD8+ expansion to response is considered uncertain. Higher clonality than in normal scalp was seen in lesional scalp, especially alopecia totalis/universalis.

The sample consisted of CD8+ T cells sorted from blood, taken at approximately week 60, from a patient treated with tofacitinib. The chain combines TRBV2 with TRBJ2-6; D gene uncertain. This sequence was found in a human donor with alopecia areata. CDR3: CASYEASGANVLTF. CDR3 in DNA: TGTGCCAGCTATGAGGCCTCTGGGGCCAACGTCCTGACTTTC.